Shown below are 19 T cell receptor beta chains from a single sample sequenced in a study of monozygotic twins with inflammatory bowel disease. TCRdb reprocessed the 5' RACE reads; each CDR3 protein has one entry and no DNA is given. The sample holds about 300,000 distinct CDR3 sequences. Sequenced input: blood. These receptors were taken from a human donor with ulcerative colitis or Crohn's disease, or a healthy co-twin of an affected twin (not recorded which).

The chain carries TRBV6-2 or TRBV6-3 and TRBJ2-1; absent DNA, TCRdb's TRBD1 call cannot be checked. Germline V gene lookup returns CDR1 MNHEY and CDR2 SVGEGT. This CDR3 is 13 amino acids long. The CDR3 loop reads CASSYIPEYEQFF.

The chain recombines TRBV7-2 with TRBJ2-7; TCRdb's assignment of TRBD1 cannot be checked, as there is no DNA. Germline CDR1 and CDR2: SGHTA and FQGNSA. This CDR3 comprises 15 residues. The CDR3 region is CASSLFSGHQYEQYF. The full variable domain, with the rest looked up from reference TRBV7-2 and TRBJ2-7, is GAGVSQSPSNKVTEKGKDVELRCDPISGHTALYWYRQSLGQGLEFLIYFQGNSAPDKSGLPSDRFSAERTGGSVSTLTIQRTQQEDSAVYLCASSLFSGHQYEQYFGPGTRLTVT.

This sequence joins TRBV5-1 and TRBJ2-7; lacking DNA, the TRBD2 call made by TCRdb goes unchecked. This CDR3 has 18 residues. Germline CDR1 SGHRS, CDR2 YFSETQ. CDR3 in amino acids: CASSFGPMTSPYKYEQYF.

This chain joins TRBV6-1 and TRBJ1-5; TCRdb proposes TRBD1, but this gene call is untestable without DNA. Germline V gives CDR1 MNHNS, CDR2 SASEGT. The CDR3 has 14 amino acids. CDR3 in amino acids: CASQDGTANQPQHF.

CDR3 sequence: CASSRLAGAQYNEQFF. The chain has TRBV18 and TRBJ2-1; TCRdb picks TRBD2, but there is no DNA to check that call. Germline V gene lookup returns CDR1 KGHSH and CDR2 LQKENI. The CDR3 sequence is 16 residues long.

The chain employs TRBV3-1 and TRBJ1-4; the TCRdb call, TRBD1, lacks DNA for checking. The length of the CDR3 is 16 residues. Looked up from germline, CDR1 is LGHDT and CDR2 is YNNKEL (reference sequence). The CDR3 sequence is CASSQPGQGLNEKLFF. Full variable domain (rest looked up from reference TRBV3-1 and TRBJ1-4): DTAVSQTPKYLVTQMGNDKSIKCEQNLGHDTMYWYKQDSKKFLKIMFSYNNKELIINETVPNRFSPKSPDKAHLNLHINSLELGDSAVYFCASSQPGQGLNEKLFFGSGTQLSVL.

This chain connects TRBV7-6 to TRBJ1-1. Germline CDR1 is SGHVS and CDR2 is FNYEAQ. The CDR3 contains 16 residues. The CDR3 protein is CASSLTFSSKNTEAFF.

V usage is TRBV11-2 and J usage is TRBJ2-3; TCRdb calls TRBD2, which cannot be checked without DNA. Germline values: CDR1 SGHAT, CDR2 FQNNGV. The CDR3 extends over 17 amino acids. CDR3: CASSLDALALRTDTQYF.

The gene calls are TRBV7-9 and TRBJ2-1. Germline CDR1 reads SEHNR; CDR2 reads FQNEAQ (reference sequence). The CDR3 is 14 amino acids. The CDR3 loop reads CASSPDGSYNEQFF.

The chain links TRBV24-1 to TRBJ2-2. CDR1 KGHDR and CDR2 SFDVKD come from the germline V gene. The CDR3 covers 15 residues. The CDR3 region is CATSDLVLSTGELFF.

The chain joins TRBV4-3 to TRBJ2-7; the D gene TCRdb calls, TRBD2, cannot be checked with no DNA. The CDR3 contains 16 residues. Germline V CDR1 and CDR2: LGHNA, YSLEER. CDR3 sequence: CASSQNGLAGVYEQYF.

V gene TRBV28 combines with J gene TRBJ2-7; the D call of TRBD1 rests on TCRdb alone, since no DNA is present to check it. Germline values: CDR1 MDHEN, CDR2 SYDVKM. The CDR3 extends over 14 amino acids. This CDR3 is CASSITGPSYEQYF.

This chain uses TRBV21-1 with TRBJ2-1; TCRdb gives TRBD2 as the D gene, but with no DNA this cannot be confirmed. TRBV21-1 counts as a pseudogene. CDR3 size: 11 residues. Here the CDR3 reads CASTSLVEQFF.

The rearrangement uses TRBV4-3 and TRBJ1-5; the TRBD1 assignment by TCRdb is unverifiable without DNA. CDR1 and CDR2 (germline): LGHNA, YSLEER. CDR3 length: 16 residues. This CDR3 is CASSQEPGFGNQPQHF.

CDR3: CASSYSSNPAADTQYF. This chain connects TRBV6-5 to TRBJ2-3; TCRdb returns TRBD2, unconfirmable since there is no DNA. Germline CDR1 reads MNHEY; CDR2 reads SVGAGI. The CDR3 contains 16 residues.

The chain carries TRBV7-8 and TRBJ2-1. Germline loops: CDR1 SGHVS, CDR2 FQNEAQ. The CDR3 sequence is 14 residues long. CDR3 residues: CASSGWDLMHEQFF.

The CDR3 protein is CASSSTGGRMNTEAFF. The chain has TRBV5-1 and TRBJ1-1; TCRdb picks TRBD1, but there is no DNA to check that call. Germline CDR1 is SGHRS and CDR2 is YFSETQ. This CDR3 has 16 amino acids.

This chain joins TRBV10-2 and TRBJ1-4. CDR1 and CDR2 from the germline V gene are WSHSY and SAAADI. This CDR3 spans 11 amino acids. CDR3 sequence reads: CASRWGEKLFF.

The J gene is TRBJ1-5, the V gene TRBV12-3 or TRBV12-4. This CDR3 has 12 amino acids. This CDR3 reads CASSSNMQPQHF.